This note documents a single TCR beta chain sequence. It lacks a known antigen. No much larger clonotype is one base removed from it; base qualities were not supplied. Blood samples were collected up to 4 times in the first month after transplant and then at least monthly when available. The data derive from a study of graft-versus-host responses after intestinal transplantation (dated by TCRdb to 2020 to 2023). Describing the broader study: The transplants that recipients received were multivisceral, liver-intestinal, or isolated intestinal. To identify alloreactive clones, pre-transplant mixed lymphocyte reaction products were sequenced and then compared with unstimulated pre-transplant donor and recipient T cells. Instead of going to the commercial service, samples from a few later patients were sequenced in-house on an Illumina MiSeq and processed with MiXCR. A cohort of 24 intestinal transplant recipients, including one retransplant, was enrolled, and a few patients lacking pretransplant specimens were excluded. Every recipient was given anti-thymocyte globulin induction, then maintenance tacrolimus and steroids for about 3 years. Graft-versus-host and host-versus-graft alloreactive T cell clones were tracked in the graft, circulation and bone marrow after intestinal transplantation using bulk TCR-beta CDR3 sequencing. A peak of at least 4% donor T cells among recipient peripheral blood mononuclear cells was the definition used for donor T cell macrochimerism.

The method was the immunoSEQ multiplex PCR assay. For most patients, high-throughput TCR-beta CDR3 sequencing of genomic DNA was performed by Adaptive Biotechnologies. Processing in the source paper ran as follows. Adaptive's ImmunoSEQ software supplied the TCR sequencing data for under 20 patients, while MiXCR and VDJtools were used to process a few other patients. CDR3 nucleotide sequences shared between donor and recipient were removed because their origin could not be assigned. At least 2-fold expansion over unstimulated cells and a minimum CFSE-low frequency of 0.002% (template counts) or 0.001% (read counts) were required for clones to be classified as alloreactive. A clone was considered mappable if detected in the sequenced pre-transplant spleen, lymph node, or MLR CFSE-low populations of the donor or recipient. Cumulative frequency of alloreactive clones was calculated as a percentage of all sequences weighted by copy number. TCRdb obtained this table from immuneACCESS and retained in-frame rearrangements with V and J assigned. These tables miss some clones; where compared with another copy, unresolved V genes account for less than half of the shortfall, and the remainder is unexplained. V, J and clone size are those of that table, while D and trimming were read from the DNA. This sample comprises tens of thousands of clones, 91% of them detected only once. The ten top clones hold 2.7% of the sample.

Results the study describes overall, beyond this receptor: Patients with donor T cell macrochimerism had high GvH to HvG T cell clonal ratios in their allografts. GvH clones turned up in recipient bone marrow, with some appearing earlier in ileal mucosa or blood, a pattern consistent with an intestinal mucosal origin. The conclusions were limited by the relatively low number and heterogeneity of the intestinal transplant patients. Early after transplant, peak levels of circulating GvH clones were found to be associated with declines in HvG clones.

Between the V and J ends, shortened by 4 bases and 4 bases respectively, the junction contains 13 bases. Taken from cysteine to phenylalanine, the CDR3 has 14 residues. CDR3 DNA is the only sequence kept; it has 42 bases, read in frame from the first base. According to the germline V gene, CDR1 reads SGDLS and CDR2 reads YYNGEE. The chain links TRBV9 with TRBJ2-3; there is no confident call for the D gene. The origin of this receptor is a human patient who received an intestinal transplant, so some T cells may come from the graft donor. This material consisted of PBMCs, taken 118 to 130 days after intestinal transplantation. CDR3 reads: CASSLKRWSDTQYF. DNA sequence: TGTGCCAGCAGCCTAAAGAGGTGGTCAGATACGCAGTATTTT.